These T cell receptor beta chains were read from a single sample in a study of blood T cell repertoires in COVID-19. Profiled with immunoSEQ multiplex PCR; TCRdb holds only in-frame clones, not every one. The data show some 96,000 clones, roughly nine tenths seen once. Sequencing used peripheral blood. These receptor sequences come from a man over 45 with active COVID-19. Both conserved end residues are part of each CDR3. The order of the fields is V gene, J gene, CDR3 protein.

TRBV11-2,TRBJ2-3,CASSLTGLAIDTQYF
TRBV19,TRBJ2-3,CASSIGGGPSLGGTDTQYF
TRBV30,TRBJ1-2,CAWEGYTF
TRBV11-2,TRBJ1-3,CASSLEYSGNTIYF
TRBV6-5,TRBJ1-1,CASSYDRDRASEAFF
TRBV5-1,TRBJ1-6,CASSSGDTSPLHF
TRBV27,TRBJ2-5,CASSSFGDSQETQYF
TRBV2,TRBJ2-1,CASSVRQGAQNEQFF
TRBV11-3,TRBJ1-1,CASSTPGGGTEAFF
TRBV2,TRBJ2-3,CASSLLGQTRTDTQYF
TRBV11-2,TRBJ1-2,CASSLVQGVANYGYTF
TRBV4-1,TRBJ2-1,CASSQGEGQGVDEQFF
TRBV23-1,TRBJ1-6,CASSPGDNSPLHF
TRBV6-6,TRBJ1-2,CASSRSGQGGGYTF
TRBV13,TRBJ2-5,CASSLRDRVVETQYF
TRBV18,TRBJ1-1,CASSPSGTGSGTEAFF
TRBV29-1,TRBJ1-1,CSVLRTENTEAFF
TRBV15,TRBJ2-3,CATSRDRWSSGITDTQYF
TRBV27,TRBJ1-6,CASSFQGDNSPLHF
TRBV2,TRBJ2-4,CASRAYTSGSGNIQYF
TRBV6-5,TRBJ1-1,CASRPGTGEVEAFF
TRBV7-9,TRBJ1-5,CASSLRDQPQHF
TRBV11-2,TRBJ2-7,CASSLLAGGPYEQYF
TRBV27,TRBJ2-4,CASSLMRLAKNIQYF
TRBV4-1,TRBJ2-5,CASSRGTYPETQYF
TRBV18,TRBJ2-3,CASSPVLATSTDTQYF
TRBV13,TRBJ2-3,CASSVWGSGTTDTQYF
TRBV7-8,TRBJ1-1,CASSPSEVNTEAFF
TRBV19,TRBJ1-4,CASTTRDSHEKLFF
TRBV9,TRBJ2-3,CASIRGISAGTDTQYF
TRBV7-8,TRBJ2-3,CASSLVGGGASDTQYF
TRBV7-8,TRBJ1-6,CASSLEAFRSPLHF
TRBV19,TRBJ1-5,CASSMRDRVSNQPQHF
TRBV29-1,TRBJ1-1,CSVEEIARGAFF
TRBV6-5,TRBJ1-6,CASSYEGVHPSSPLHF
TRBV10-3,TRBJ1-1,CAIRGTGDLNTEAFF
TRBV5-4,TRBJ2-3,CASSFGSGGFDTDTQYF
TRBV25-1,TRBJ2-1,CASSQAQLSYNEQFF
TRBV6-5,TRBJ1-4,CASESEQTINEKLFF
TRBV24-1,TRBJ2-5,CATSSGTSGYQETQYF
TRBV24-1,TRBJ2-3,CATSGGGPTDTQYF
TRBV11-3,TRBJ2-1,CASSLNRQGVYNEQFF
TRBV6-5,TRBJ2-7,CASRPAGSYEQYF
TRBV18,TRBJ1-1,CASSPDSARAFF
TRBV7-8,TRBJ2-1,CASSNEAARGTYNGQFF
TRBV25-1,TRBJ1-1,CASRYDRVSVPFF
TRBV28,TRBJ1-6,CASTSRGGPLHF
TRBV5-4,TRBJ2-1,CASSLEPSGYNEQFF
TRBV19,TRBJ1-5,CASSMDNRQAPMEPQHF
TRBV29-1,TRBJ2-1,CSVFSSGRSAYNEQFF
TRBV3-1/TRBV3-2,TRBJ1-2,CASSQGNARTGGGYTF